A selection of T cell receptor beta chains follows, all from one sample in a study of T-cell memory formation after mild COVID-19. TCRdb ran MiXCR on the 5' RACE reads and lists one entry per CDR3 protein. The sample holds around 250,000 distinct CDR3 sequences; about 17% are singletons and the top ten take approximately 25%. Material: PBMCs or a T cell subset sorted from them (not recorded which). The receptors originated from a man younger than 35 who had mild COVID-19 (a few samples of this study predate the infection). Cell type and time point are not known. The CDR3 runs from the conserved cysteine through the conserved F or W. The D gene is left open where the match is weak. Size tells how often a clone was seen (once, few, many) or the class of an expanded clone, and some rows leave it out.

J gene,clone size,CDR3 length,D gene,V gene,CDR3 protein,CDR3 DNA
TRBJ1-2,.,14,.,TRBV5-1,CASSRGGNIGGYTF,TGCGCCAGCAGCAGAGGGGGGAACATCGGTGGCTACACCTTC
TRBJ2-3,.,16,TRBD2,TRBV4-2,CASSQAAGSSTDTQYF,TGTGCCAGCAGCCAGGCAGCGGGGTCTAGCACAGATACGCAGTATTTT
TRBJ1-4,.,14,TRBD1,TRBV7-9,CASSVGQGSEKLFF,TGTGCCAGCAGCGTCGGACAGGGGTCTGAAAAACTGTTTTTT
TRBJ1-1,few,13,.,TRBV7-6,CASSPRGGFEAFF,TGTGCCAGCAGCCCCCGGGGGGGGTTTGAAGCTTTCTTT
TRBJ2-3,.,12,.,TRBV28,CASRHNIDTQYF,TGTGCCAGCAGACACAATATTGATACGCAGTATTTT
TRBJ2-6,many,15,TRBD1,TRBV5-1,CASEDRSSGANVLTF,TGCGCCAGCGAGGACAGGAGCTCTGGGGCCAACGTCCTGACTTTC
TRBJ2-1,many,16,TRBD2,TRBV5-1,CASSLPSGGVSNEQFF,TGCGCCAGCAGCCTCCCTAGCGGGGGAGTCTCGAATGAGCAGTTCTTC
TRBJ2-2,.,14,.,TRBV7-3,CASSYGGETGELFF,TGTGCCAGCAGTTACGGAGGGGAAACCGGGGAGCTGTTTTTT
TRBJ1-2,.,15,TRBD1,TRBV27,CASSRDRGHYRGYTF,TGTGCCAGCAGTAGGGACAGGGGGCATTATAGGGGCTACACCTTC
TRBJ2-4,few,13,.,TRBV6-5,CASSRLAENIQYF,TGTGCCAGCAGCCGCCTCGCGGAAAACATTCAGTACTTC
TRBJ2-1,.,12,.,TRBV20-1,CSARLAYNEQFF,TGCAGTGCTAGACTTGCCTACAATGAGCAGTTCTTC
TRBJ1-6,.,16,.,TRBV6-6,CASSYTAAGSTSPLHF,TGTGCCAGCAGTTACACGGCGGCTGGGAGTACTTCACCCCTCCACTTT
TRBJ1-1,.,14,.,TRBV4-1,CASSQMWENTEAFF,TGCGCCAGCAGCCAAATGTGGGAGAACACTGAAGCTTTCTTT
TRBJ2-5,.,13,.,TRBV9,CASSVEWGETQYF,TGTGCCAGCAGCGTAGAATGGGGGGAGACCCAGTACTTC
TRBJ2-1,medium-sized,15,TRBD2,TRBV6-4,CASSGTSGTYNEQFF,TGTGCCAGCAGTGGGACTAGCGGAACCTACAATGAGCAGTTCTTC
TRBJ1-5,few,13,.,TRBV15,CATSNMGGQPQHF,TGTGCCACCAGTAACATGGGCGGACAGCCCCAGCATTTT
TRBJ1-2,few,12,.,TRBV4-2,CASSQGGDGYTF,TGTGCCAGCAGCCAAGGGGGAGACGGCTACACCTTC
TRBJ2-3,few,16,.,TRBV12-3/TRBV12-4,CASGSSTGPTTDTQYF,TGTGCCTCCGGGTCCTCGACAGGTCCAACGACAGATACGCAGTATTTT
TRBJ1-1,.,12,TRBD1,TRBV29-1,CSSEEGATEAFF,TGCAGTTCCGAAGAGGGGGCCACTGAAGCTTTCTTT
TRBJ2-2,many,14,.,TRBV7-2,CASSMRQSTGELFF,TGTGCCAGCAGCATGAGACAGAGCACCGGGGAGCTGTTTTTT
TRBJ2-7,.,12,.,TRBV5-6,CASSRDRYEQYF,TGTGCCAGCAGCCGGGACCGCTACGAGCAGTACTTC
TRBJ2-3,few,16,TRBD2,TRBV11-2,CASSRLAGGSTDTQYF,TGTGCCAGCAGCCGTTTAGCGGGGGGGAGCACAGATACGCAGTATTTT
TRBJ1-2,.,14,TRBD1,TRBV7-9,CASSRDRTLYGYTF,TGTGCCAGCAGTCGGGACAGGACCCTCTATGGCTACACCTTC
TRBJ2-7,few,12,.,TRBV24-1,CATSDLRGEQYF,TGTGCCACCAGTGATTTGAGGGGGGAGCAGTACTTC
TRBJ2-3,once,14,.,TRBV12-3/TRBV12-4,CASSLFGRTDTQYF,TGTGCCAGCAGTTTATTCGGTCGCACAGATACGCAGTATTTT
TRBJ2-5,.,13,.,TRBV12-3/TRBV12-4,CASRRAGGENQYF,TGTGCCAGCAGGAGGGCAGGGGGGGAGAACCAGTACTTC
TRBJ2-1,few,16,.,TRBV5-1,CASSLVGQGGYNEQFF,TGCGCCAGCAGCTTGGTGGGCCAGGGGGGTTACAATGAGCAGTTCTTC
TRBJ1-2,few,13,.,TRBV7-8,CASSIYSNYGYTF,TGTGCCAGCAGTATCTATTCTAACTATGGCTACACCTTC
TRBJ1-2,.,15,.,TRBV28,CASSPGGGPEVGYTF,TGTGCCAGCAGCCCCGGAGGAGGGCCGGAGGTTGGCTACACCTTC
TRBJ2-3,.,14,.,TRBV7-9,CASSPGSGTDTQYF,TGTGCCAGCAGCCCTGGGAGCGGCACAGATACGCAGTATTTT
TRBJ2-3,.,15,.,TRBV6-2/TRBV6-3,CASSYRGPSTDTQYF,TGTGCCAGCAGTTATCGGGGGCCTAGCACAGATACGCAGTATTTT
TRBJ1-5,few,15,TRBD1,TRBV6-5,CASGWTGRDNQPQHF,TGTGCCAGCGGTTGGACAGGGAGAGACAATCAGCCCCAGCATTTT
TRBJ1-1,.,11,.,TRBV12-3/TRBV12-4,CASSLRGDAFF,TGTGCCAGCAGTTTACGAGGGGACGCTTTCTTT